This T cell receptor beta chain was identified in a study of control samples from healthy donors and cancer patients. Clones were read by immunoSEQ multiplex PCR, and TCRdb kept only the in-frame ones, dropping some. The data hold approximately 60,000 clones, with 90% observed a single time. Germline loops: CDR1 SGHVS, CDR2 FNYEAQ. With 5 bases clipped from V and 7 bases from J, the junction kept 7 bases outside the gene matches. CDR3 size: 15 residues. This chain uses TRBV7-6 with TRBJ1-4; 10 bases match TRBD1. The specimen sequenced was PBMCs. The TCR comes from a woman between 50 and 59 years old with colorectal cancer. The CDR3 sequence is CASSNSGTGVEKLFF. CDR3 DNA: TGTGCCAGCAGCAACTCCGGGACAGGGGTTGAAAAACTGTTTTTT.